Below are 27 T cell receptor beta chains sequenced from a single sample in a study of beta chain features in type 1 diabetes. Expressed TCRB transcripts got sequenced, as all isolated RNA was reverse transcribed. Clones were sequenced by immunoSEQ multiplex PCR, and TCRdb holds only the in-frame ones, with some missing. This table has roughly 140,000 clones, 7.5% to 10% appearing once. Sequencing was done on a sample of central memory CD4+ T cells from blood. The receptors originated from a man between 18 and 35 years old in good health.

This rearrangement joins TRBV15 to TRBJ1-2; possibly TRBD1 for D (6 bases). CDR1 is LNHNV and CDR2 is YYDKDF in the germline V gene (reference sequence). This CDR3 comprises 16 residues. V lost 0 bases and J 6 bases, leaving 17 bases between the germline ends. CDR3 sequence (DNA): TGTGCCACCAGCAGAGACCCCGGACAGTCAAGTCATGGCTACACCTTC. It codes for CATSRDPGQSSHGYTF.

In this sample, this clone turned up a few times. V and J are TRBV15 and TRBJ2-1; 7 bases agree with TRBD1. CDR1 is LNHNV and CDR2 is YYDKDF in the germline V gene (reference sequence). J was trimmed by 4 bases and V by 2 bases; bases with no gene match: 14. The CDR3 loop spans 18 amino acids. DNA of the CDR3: TGTGCCACCAGCAGACCTGGGACGTCCCCAGGGGGATACAATGAGCAGTTCTTC. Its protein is CATSRPGTSPGGYNEQFF.

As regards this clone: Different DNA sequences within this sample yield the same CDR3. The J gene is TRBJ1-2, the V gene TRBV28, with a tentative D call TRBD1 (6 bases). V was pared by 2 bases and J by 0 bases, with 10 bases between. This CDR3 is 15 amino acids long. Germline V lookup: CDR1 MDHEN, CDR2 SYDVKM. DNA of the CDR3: TGTGCCAGCAGTTTACCGGGACACCCTAACTATGGCTACACCTTC. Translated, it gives CASSLPGHPNYGYTF.

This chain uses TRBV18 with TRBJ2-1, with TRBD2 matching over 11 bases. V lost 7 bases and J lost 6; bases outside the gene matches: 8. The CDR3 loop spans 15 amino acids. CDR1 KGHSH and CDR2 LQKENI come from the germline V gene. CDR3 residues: CASLPGLAGGNEQFF. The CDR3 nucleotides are TGTGCCAGCTTACCCGGCCTAGCGGGGGGCAATGAGCAGTTCTTC.

CDR3 DNA sequence: TGCGCCAGCAGCCAAGGGAGTAGAGAGACCCAGTACTTC. Amino acids: CASSQGSRETQYF. The chain carries TRBV4-3 and TRBJ2-5; D unclear. Germline lookup yields CDR1 LGHNA and CDR2 YSLEER. The V end lost 1 base, the J end lost 4 bases, and 7 bases lay between the germline ends. The CDR3 sequence is 13 residues long.

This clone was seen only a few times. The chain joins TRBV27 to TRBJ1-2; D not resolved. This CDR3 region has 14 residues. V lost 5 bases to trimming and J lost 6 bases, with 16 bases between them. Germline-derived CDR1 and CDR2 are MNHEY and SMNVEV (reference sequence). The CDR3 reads CASSPTGRYDGYTF. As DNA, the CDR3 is TGTGCCAGCAGTCCGACGGGGAGGTACGATGGCTACACCTTC.

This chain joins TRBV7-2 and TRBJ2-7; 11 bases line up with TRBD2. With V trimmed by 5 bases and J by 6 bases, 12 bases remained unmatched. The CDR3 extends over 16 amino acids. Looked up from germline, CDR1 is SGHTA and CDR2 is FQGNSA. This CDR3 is CASSPLISGRAREQYF. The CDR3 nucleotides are TGTGCCAGCAGCCCACTCATTAGCGGGAGGGCACGCGAGCAGTACTTC.

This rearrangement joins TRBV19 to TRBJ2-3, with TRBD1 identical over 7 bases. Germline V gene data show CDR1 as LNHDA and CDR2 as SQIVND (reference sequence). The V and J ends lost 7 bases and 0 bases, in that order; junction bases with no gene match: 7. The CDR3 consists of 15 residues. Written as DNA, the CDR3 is TGTGCCAGTACCCCGGGACAGAGAAGCACAGATACGCAGTATTTT. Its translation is CASTPGQRSTDTQYF.

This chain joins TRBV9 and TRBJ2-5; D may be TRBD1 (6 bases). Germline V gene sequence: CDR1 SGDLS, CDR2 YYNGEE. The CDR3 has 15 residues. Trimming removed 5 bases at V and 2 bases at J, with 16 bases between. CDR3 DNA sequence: TGTGCCAGCAGTCGTAGAGACCAGGGGCAAGAGACCCAGTACTTC. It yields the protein CASSRRDQGQETQYF.

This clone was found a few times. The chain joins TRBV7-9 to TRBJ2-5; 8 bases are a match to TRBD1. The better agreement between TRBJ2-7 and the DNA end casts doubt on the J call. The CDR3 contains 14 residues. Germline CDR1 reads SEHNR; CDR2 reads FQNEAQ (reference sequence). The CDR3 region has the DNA TGTGCCAGCAGCGGGAGGACAGGGTCCCACGAGCAGTACTTC. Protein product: CASSGRTGSHEQYF.

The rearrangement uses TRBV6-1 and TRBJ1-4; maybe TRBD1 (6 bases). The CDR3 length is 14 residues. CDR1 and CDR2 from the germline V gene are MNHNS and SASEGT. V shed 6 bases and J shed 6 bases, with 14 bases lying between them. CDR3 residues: CASRTGDTDEKLFF. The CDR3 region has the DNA TGTGCCAGCAGAACCGGGGACACAGATGAAAAACTGTTTTTT.

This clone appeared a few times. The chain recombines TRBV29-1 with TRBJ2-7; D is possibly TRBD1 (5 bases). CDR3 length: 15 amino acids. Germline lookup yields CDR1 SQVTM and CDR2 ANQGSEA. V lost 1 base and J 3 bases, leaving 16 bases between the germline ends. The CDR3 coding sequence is TGCAGCGTTGAAGCCGGCCAGGGTGGGTTCTACGAGCAGTACTTC. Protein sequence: CSVEAGQGGFYEQYF.

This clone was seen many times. CDR3 DNA: TGCGCCAGCAAATTGGCGGGATTCTATGAGCAGTTCTTC. It yields the protein CASKLAGFYEQFF. This rearrangement joins TRBV5-1 to TRBJ2-1, with D maybe TRBD2 (6 bases). Trimming took off 6 bases at V and 8 bases at J, with 15 bases between the two ends. Germline loops: CDR1 SGHRS, CDR2 YFSETQ. This CDR3 region has 13 residues.

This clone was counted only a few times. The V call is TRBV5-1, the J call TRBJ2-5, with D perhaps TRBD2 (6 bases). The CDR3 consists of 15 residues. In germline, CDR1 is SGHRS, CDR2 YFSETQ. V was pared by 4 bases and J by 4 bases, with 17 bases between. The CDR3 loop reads CASSRGVEGGETQYF. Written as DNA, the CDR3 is TGCGCCAGCAGCAGAGGGGTCGAGGGAGGAGAGACCCAGTACTTC.

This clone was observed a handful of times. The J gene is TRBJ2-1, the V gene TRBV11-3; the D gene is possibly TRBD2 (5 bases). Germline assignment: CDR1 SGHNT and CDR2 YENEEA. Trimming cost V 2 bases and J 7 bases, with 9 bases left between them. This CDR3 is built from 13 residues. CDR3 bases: TGTGCCAGCAGCTTACTCGGGGTAAATGAGCAGTTCTTC. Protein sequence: CASSLLGVNEQFF.

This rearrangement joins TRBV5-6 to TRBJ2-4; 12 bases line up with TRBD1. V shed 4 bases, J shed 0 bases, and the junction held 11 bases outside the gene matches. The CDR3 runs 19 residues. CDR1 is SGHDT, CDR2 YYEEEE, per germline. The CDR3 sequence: CASSRWDRGRREAKNIQYF. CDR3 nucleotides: TGTGCCAGCAGCCGATGGGACAGGGGGCGGAGGGAAGCCAAAAACATTCAGTACTTC.

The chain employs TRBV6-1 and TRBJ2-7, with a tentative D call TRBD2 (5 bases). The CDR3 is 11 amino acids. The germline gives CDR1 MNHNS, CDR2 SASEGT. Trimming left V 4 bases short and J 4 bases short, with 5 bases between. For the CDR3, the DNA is TGTGCCAGCAGTGGAGGGTACGAGCAGTACTTC. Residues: CASSGGYEQYF.

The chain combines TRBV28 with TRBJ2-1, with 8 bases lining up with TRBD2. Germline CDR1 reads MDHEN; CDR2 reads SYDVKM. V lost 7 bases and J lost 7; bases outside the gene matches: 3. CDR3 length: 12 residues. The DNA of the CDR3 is TGTGCCAGCATCGCTAGCGGGAATGAGCAGTTCTTC. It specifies CASIASGNEQFF.

The DNA of the CDR3 is TGTGCCAGCACCCCTGAGCCGGGGATGGTTTACAATGAGCAGTTCTTC. Its protein is CASTPEPGMVYNEQFF. V gene TRBV7-2 combines with J gene TRBJ2-1; D is perhaps TRBD2 (5 bases). The V end was cut by 7 bases, the J end by 4 bases, with 20 bases between. In germline, CDR1 is SGHTA, CDR2 FQGNSA. This CDR3 is 16 amino acids long.

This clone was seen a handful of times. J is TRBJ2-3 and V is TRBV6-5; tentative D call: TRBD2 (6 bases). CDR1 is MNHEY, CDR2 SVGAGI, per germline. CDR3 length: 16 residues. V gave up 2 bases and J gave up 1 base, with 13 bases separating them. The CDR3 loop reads CASSYGGWGGTDTQYF. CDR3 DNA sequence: TGTGCCAGCAGTTACGGGGGGTGGGGAGGCACAGATACGCAGTATTTT.

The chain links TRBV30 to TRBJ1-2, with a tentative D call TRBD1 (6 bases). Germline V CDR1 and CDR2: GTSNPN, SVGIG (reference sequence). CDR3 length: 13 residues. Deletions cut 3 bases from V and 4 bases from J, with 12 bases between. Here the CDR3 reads CAWRSTGIYGYTF. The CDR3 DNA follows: TGTGCCTGGAGGAGTACAGGGATCTATGGCTACACCTTC.

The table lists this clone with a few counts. CDR3 in DNA: TGTGCCAGCAGTTACCGGCTTGACAGGGTCGGCACCATATATTTT. Its protein product is CASSYRLDRVGTIYF. This chain joins TRBV6-5 and TRBJ1-3; 7 bases line up with TRBD1. The J segment lost 9 bases and the V segment lost 2 bases, leaving 10 bases of the junction unmatched. Germline V gene lookup returns CDR1 MNHEY and CDR2 SVGAGI. This CDR3 region has 15 residues.

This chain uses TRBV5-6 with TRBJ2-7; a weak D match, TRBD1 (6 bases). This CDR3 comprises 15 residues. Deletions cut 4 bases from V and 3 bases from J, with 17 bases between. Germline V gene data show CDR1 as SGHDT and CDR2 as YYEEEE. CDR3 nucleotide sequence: TGTGCCAGCAGCCTGACCCAACAGGGAAGCTACGAGCAGTACTTC. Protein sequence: CASSLTQQGSYEQYF.

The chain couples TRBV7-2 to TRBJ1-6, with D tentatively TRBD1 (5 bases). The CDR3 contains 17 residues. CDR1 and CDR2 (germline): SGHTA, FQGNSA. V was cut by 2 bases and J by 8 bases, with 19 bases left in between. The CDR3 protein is CASSLRPVGRADSPLHF. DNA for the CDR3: TGTGCCAGCAGCTTAAGACCGGTCGGCAGGGCAGATTCACCCCTCCACTTT.

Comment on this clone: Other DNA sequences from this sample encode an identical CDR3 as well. The DNA for the CDR3 is TGTGCCAGCAGCTCTGGGACACGAAACTATGGCTACACCTTC. This encodes CASSSGTRNYGYTF. The rearrangement joins TRBV5-4 to TRBJ1-2, with D tentatively TRBD1 (6 bases). Trimming took off 3 bases at V and 2 bases at J, with 11 bases between the two ends. The germline V gene has CDR1 SGHNT and CDR2 YYREEE (reference sequence). CDR3 length: 14 residues.

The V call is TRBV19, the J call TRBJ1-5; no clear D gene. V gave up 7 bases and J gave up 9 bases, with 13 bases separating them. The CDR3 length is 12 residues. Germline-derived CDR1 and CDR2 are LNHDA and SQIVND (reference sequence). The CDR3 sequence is CASNRREGPQHF. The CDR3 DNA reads TGTGCCAGTAACCGGAGGGAGGGGCCCCAGCATTTT. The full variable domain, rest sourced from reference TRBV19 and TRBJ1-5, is DGGITQSPKYLFRKEGQNVTLSCEQNLNHDAMYWYRQDPGQGLRLIYYSQIVNDFQKGDIAEGYSVSREKKESFPLTVTSAQKNPTAFYLCASNRREGPQHFGDGTRLSIL.

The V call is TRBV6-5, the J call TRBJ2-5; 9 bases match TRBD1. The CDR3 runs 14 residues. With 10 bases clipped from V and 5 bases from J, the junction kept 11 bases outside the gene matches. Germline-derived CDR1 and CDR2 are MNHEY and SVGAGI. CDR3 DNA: TGTGCCACCTCCTGGGGACAGGGTTCGGAGACCCAGTACTTC. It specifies CATSWGQGSETQYF.